Detailed here is one T cell receptor beta chain. Original processing notes: Reference gene primer amplification gave estimated nucleated cell counts. Method: immunoSEQ multiplex PCR; TCRdb's copy keeps in-frame clones and lacks some. V and J calls and clone size come straight from that table; D and trimming were deduced from the DNA. Of about 200,000 clones listed, over 75% are singletons. This record belongs to a study of blood T cell repertoires in COVID-19. Study information: Italy, Spain and the United States were the sources of the convalescent and acute COVID-19 samples.

Germline-derived CDR1 and CDR2 are MNHEY and SVGEGT. The CDR3 extends over 15 amino acids. V shed 6 bases, J shed 2 bases, and the junction held 8 bases outside the gene matches. The specimen was peripheral blood. The V gene is TRBV6-2 or TRBV6-3, the J gene TRBJ2-7, with 9 bases matching TRBD2. The clonotype originates from a middle-aged man with acute or convalescent COVID-19. CDR3 sequence reads: CASSASGKGTYEQYF. CDR3 DNA sequence: TGTGCCAGCAGCGCTAGCGGGAAGGGGACCTACGAGCAGTACTTC.